The source of this TCR beta chain is a study of identical twins (dated by TCRdb to the mid-2010s). About the full investigation: The study deep-sequenced TCR alpha and beta repertoires from monozygotic twins, unrelated adults of various ages and cord blood to test whether fetal clonotypes persist. To rule out contamination, the twin experiments were replicated at different times with different library preparation protocols.

The CDR3 numbers 14 residues from cysteine through phenylalanine. The retained sequence is limited to the CDR3, 42 bases, with the frame set at the first base. Per the germline V gene, MNHNS is the CDR1 and SASEGT is the CDR2. V is reduced by 5 bases and J by 0 bases, leaving a spacing of 10 bases between them. This clonotype has a count of ten or more. The antigen this receptor binds is unknown. No base quality information exists; no much larger clone differs at one position. Receptors were amplified or captured by 5' RACE. Sequencing used an Illumina HiSeq 2000. Template switching added a universal primer binding site, and the final cDNA carried a unique molecular identifier that allowed TCR cDNA molecules to be counted accurately. Specific primers in the conserved constant-segment region were used to synthesize first-strand cDNA for TCR alpha and beta chains. To control for contamination, every cDNA library carried two barcodes: a SMART-Mk sample barcode plus Illumina barcodes. TruSeq adapter sequences along with Illumina sample barcodes were introduced in two successive PCR steps. The Illumina HiSeq platform was used with custom primers to sequence TCR alpha and beta cDNA libraries. Per the authors' processing: Unique molecular identifiers were extracted from raw reads with MiGEC, and CDR3 positions were determined with MiXCR. For each individual, recombination models were inferred using an EM algorithm with the repgenHMM and IGoR tools. The tcR package in R was used for shared clonotype analysis, with sharing normalized by the product of cloneset sizes. To study raw recombination without the effects of thymic and clonal selection, out-of-frame nonproductive sequences were analyzed. Using fastp at Q25 and MiXCR, TCRdb reprocessed the public reads and kept productive beta chains. Rows are unified per CDR3 protein, each entry keeping the most common DNA and genes. These V and J calls originate from TCRdb's pipeline instead of the authors' own analysis. This sample is represented by approximately 150,000 distinct CDR3 sequences; under 4.5% of them were singletons. The leading ten clones occupy around 8.1% of the sample.

What the study reported, not specific to this receptor: Fewer insertions were carried by abundant cord blood beta clonotypes, a similar but weaker trend appeared in young adult naive repertoires, and no such trend appeared in memory repertoires. In monozygotic twins, out-of-frame TCR alpha sharing was systematically underestimated by recombination models, although the models agreed with sharing between unrelated individuals. In beta out-of-frame sequences, excess twin sharing was weaker, because having fewer shared sequences lowered the signal-to-noise ratio. Compared with coincidental sharing between unrelated individuals, an excess of low generation-probability sequences was observed among out-of-frame TCR alpha sequences shared between twins. Because the same donors could not be followed over many years, the conclusions relied on cross-sectional statistical analysis. Invariant T cells such as MAIT and iNKT could partly confound zero-insertion analyses, though diverse VJ usage argued against this for most clonotypes.

Every donor in the study was a healthy Caucasian. Miltenyi CD45RO+ enrichment and human naive T-cell isolation kits were used to isolate memory (CD45RO+) and naive T cells from PBMC. In this chain, TRBV6-1 is recombined with TRBJ1-1; the D gene cannot be resolved reliably. Sequencing was performed on memory T cells sorted from blood. The cell subset or site tag for this specimen amounts to: CD45RO+ enriched T cells. The source of this sequence is a man in his late teens or twenties in good health. The nucleotide sequence is given as TGTGCCAGCAGTCGTCCCTCAATGAACACTGAAGCTTTCTTT. The resulting protein is CASSRPSMNTEAFF.